These 27 T cell receptor beta chains share one sample of origin, sequenced in a study of technical replicates of blood from a few donors. Method: immunoSEQ multiplex PCR; TCRdb's copy keeps in-frame clones and lacks some. The sample yields 14,000 or so clones, about four fifths seen once. Sequencing used PBMCs. The origin of the receptors is a human donor in good health.

V gene TRBV10-3 combines with J gene TRBJ1-1; the D gene is possibly TRBD1 (5 bases). Germline assignment: CDR1 ENHRY and CDR2 SYGVKD. This CDR3 comprises 15 residues. V lost 3 bases, J lost 0 bases, and 11 bases lay in between. CDR3 protein: CAISDSGTLNTEAFF. CDR3 in DNA: TGTGCCATCAGTGATTCCGGGACTCTGAACACTGAAGCTTTCTTT.

The CDR3, as DNA: TGTGCCAGCAGCGGACCCGGAACTGACAGACGTTCCAATGAGCAGTTCTTC. Translating gives CASSGPGTDRRSNEQFF. V gene TRBV11-2 combines with J gene TRBJ2-1; a weak D match, TRBD1 (5 bases). There are 17 residues in the CDR3. Germline V CDR1 and CDR2: SGHAT, FQNNGV. Trimming cost V 5 bases and J 6 bases, with 23 bases left between them.

The chain uses TRBV19 and TRBJ2-3; D perhaps matches TRBD1 (6 bases). CDR3 size: 15 residues. CDR1 is LNHDA, CDR2 SQIVND, per germline (reference sequence). Trimming took 5 bases from V and 2 from J, leaving 14 bases between them. CDR3 residues: CASSSHREFTDTQYF. CDR3 bases: TGTGCCAGTAGTTCCCACAGGGAGTTCACAGATACGCAGTATTTT.

This chain joins TRBV29-1 and TRBJ2-3, with D possibly being TRBD2 (6 bases). Trimming cost V 7 bases and J 7 bases, with 9 bases left between them. This CDR3 spans 10 amino acids. Per the germline V gene, CDR1 is SQVTM and CDR2 is ANQGSEA. CDR3 in DNA: TGCAGCGGCCGGGAGAATACGCAGTATTTT. This sequence encodes CSGRENTQYF.

This chain joins TRBV4-2 and TRBJ2-7; 11 positions agree with TRBD2. This CDR3 contains 17 residues. Germline assignment: CDR1 LGHNA and CDR2 YNFKEQ. V lost 1 base to trimming and J lost 0 bases; unmatched junction nucleotides: 5. The CDR3 nucleotides read TGTGCCAGCAGCCAAGGACTAGCGGGGTTAAGCTCCTACGAGCAGTACTTC. Encoded protein: CASSQGLAGLSSYEQYF.

This chain connects TRBV4-2 to TRBJ1-2; TRBD1 matches at 8 bases. From germline, CDR1 is LGHNA and CDR2 YNFKEQ. Trimming cost V 3 bases and J 7 bases; bases outside gene matches: 10. There are 15 residues in the CDR3. As DNA, the CDR3 is TGTGCCAGCAGCCAGGAAAGGACAGGGTGGGGTGGCTACACCTTC. Translation gives CASSQERTGWGGYTF.

The rearrangement links TRBV28 to TRBJ2-1; D might be TRBD2 (5 bases). The CDR3 is made up of 15 amino acids. The germline gives CDR1 MDHEN, CDR2 SYDVKM. The V end was cut by 4 bases, the J end by 0 bases, with 10 bases between. The chain's CDR3 is CASSSVAFSYNEQFF. The CDR3 bases are TGTGCCAGCAGTTCCGTAGCGTTCTCCTACAATGAGCAGTTCTTC.

This clone was found a few times. V usage is TRBV5-1 and J usage is TRBJ2-7; D remains unclear. The V gene lost 0 bases and the J gene lost 5 bases, with 15 bases spanning the gap. Germline V gene data show CDR1 as SGHRS and CDR2 as YFSETQ. The CDR3 length is 15 residues. CDR3 amino acids: CASSLDLVLSDEQYF. CDR3 sequence (DNA): TGCGCCAGCAGCTTGGATCTAGTTCTGTCAGACGAGCAGTACTTC. Full variable domain (missing parts from reference TRBV5-1 and TRBJ2-7): KAGVTQTPRYLIKTRGQQVTLSCSPISGHRSVSWYQQTPGQGLQFLFEYFSETQRNKGNFPGRFSGRQFSNSRSEMNVSTLELGDSALYLCASSLDLVLSDEQYFGPGTRLTVT.

This chain links TRBV7-9 with TRBJ1-1, with 7 bases fitting TRBD1. The germline CDR1 and CDR2 sequences are SEHNR and FQNEAQ (reference sequence). The CDR3 is 13 amino acids. V lost 5 bases, J lost 4 bases, and 4 bases stayed unmatched. The CDR3 region has the DNA TGTGCCAGCAGCATTAGACAGGGCACTGAAGCTTTCTTT. This translates into CASSIRQGTEAFF.

The chain links TRBV9 to TRBJ2-7; the D gene is possibly TRBD2 (6 bases). Trimming took 4 bases from V and 1 from J, leaving 18 bases between them. Germline CDR1 SGDLS, CDR2 YYNGEE. The CDR3 covers 16 residues. CDR3 in amino acids: CASSLRGGWGSYEQYF. DNA for the CDR3: TGTGCCAGCAGCCTAAGAGGAGGGTGGGGATCCTACGAGCAGTACTTC.

The chain employs TRBV11-3 and TRBJ2-1; TRBD2 matches at 8 bases. This CDR3 is built from 15 residues. The V and J ends lost 3 bases and 7 bases, in that order; junction bases with no gene match: 8. CDR1 is SGHNT, CDR2 YENEEA, per germline. The CDR3 reads CASSLGAGVGNEQFF. For the CDR3, the DNA is TGTGCCAGCAGCTTGGGAGCGGGAGTGGGGAATGAGCAGTTCTTC. Full variable domain (remainder filled in from reference TRBV11-3 and TRBJ2-1): EAGVVQSPRYKIIEKKQPVAFWCNPISGHNTLYWYLQNLGQGPELLIRYENEEAVDDSQLPKDRFSAERLKGVDSTLKIQPAELGDSAVYLCASSLGAGVGNEQFFGPGTRLTVL.

A few counts support this clone. The chain uses TRBV27 and TRBJ1-5, with D possibly matching TRBD1 (6 bases). There are 17 residues in the CDR3. In germline, CDR1 is MNHEY, CDR2 SMNVEV (reference sequence). V lost 3 bases, J lost 1 base, and 16 bases lay in between. CDR3: CASSFLPTGESNQPQHF. As DNA, the CDR3 is TGTGCCAGCAGTTTCCTTCCGACAGGCGAGAGCAATCAGCCCCAGCATTTT.

The chain couples TRBV10-2 to TRBJ2-3; TRBD1 matches 8 bases. CDR1 WSHSY and CDR2 SAAADI come from the germline V gene. Trimming cost V 6 bases and J 4 bases; bases outside gene matches: 6. CDR3 length: 14 residues. CDR3 nucleotides: TGCGCCAGCAGCTCAGGGGGCATCTCAGATACGCAGTATTTT. Its protein product is CASSSGGISDTQYF.

In this sample, this clone turned up a few times. CDR3 protein: CASSPDSGQGVQPQHF. DNA of the CDR3: TGTGCCAGCAGTCCGGATTCGGGACAGGGCGTTCAGCCCCAGCATTTT. The rearrangement links TRBV28 to TRBJ1-5, with 9 nucleotides matching TRBD1. Looked up from germline, CDR1 is MDHEN and CDR2 is SYDVKM. V gave up 5 bases and J gave up 6 bases; unmatched junction bases: 11. CDR3 size: 16 residues.

The V gene is TRBV4-2, the J gene TRBJ1-5, with D tentatively TRBD1 (6 bases). The CDR3 covers 15 residues. V was clipped by 0 bases and J by 3 bases, with 9 bases between them. The V gene's germline CDR1 is LGHNA and CDR2 YNFKEQ. The CDR3, as DNA: TGTGCCAGCAGCCAAGAACAGGGAACCAATCAGCCCCAGCATTTT. Amino acid sequence: CASSQEQGTNQPQHF.

The rearrangement links TRBV4-1 to TRBJ2-1; D not resolved. Trimming pared 4 bases from V and 7 bases from J, leaving 8 bases between. CDR3 length equals 12 residues. Germline V gene lookup returns CDR1 MGHRA and CDR2 YSYEKL. The CDR3: CASSLLGNEQFF. CDR3 in DNA: TGCGCCAGCAGCCTCCTCGGGAATGAGCAGTTCTTC.

The rearrangement joins TRBV4-2 to TRBJ2-7, with 8 bases aligning to TRBD2. CDR1 LGHNA and CDR2 YNFKEQ come from the germline V gene. The CDR3 contains 17 residues. V trimming: 0 bases; J trimming: 4 bases; junction bases outside the gene matches: 11. DNA for the CDR3: TGTGCCAGCAGCCAAGAAGGGCTAGCGGGTTTCGTATACGAGCAGTACTTC. Its translation is CASSQEGLAGFVYEQYF.

V gene TRBV7-8 combines with J gene TRBJ2-1; D might be TRBD2 (6 bases). This CDR3 spans 17 amino acids. Trimming left V 10 bases short and J 6 bases short, with 28 bases between. Per the germline V gene, CDR1 is SGHVS and CDR2 is FQNEAQ. The CDR3 protein is CAISSGLASGFSNEQFF. In DNA form, the CDR3 reads TGTGCCATCTCCTCGGGGCTAGCGTCGGGGTTTTCCAATGAGCAGTTCTTC.

This chain connects TRBV18 to TRBJ2-5, with 9 positions matching TRBD2. Trimming at V came to 2 bases and at J to 3 bases, leaving 1 base not matched to a gene. This CDR3 contains 14 residues. Germline CDR1 is KGHSH and CDR2 is LQKENI. This chain's CDR3 is CASSPIAGEETQYF. CDR3 DNA sequence: TGTGCCAGCTCACCAATAGCGGGAGAAGAGACCCAGTACTTC.

The genes are TRBV11-3 and TRBJ2-5; 7 bases map to TRBD1. The CDR3 spans 14 residues. J lost 9 bases, V lost 4 bases, and 11 bases had no gene match. Per the germline V gene, CDR1 is SGHNT and CDR2 is YENEEA. The CDR3 here is CASSYRGQSTAQYF. CDR3 DNA sequence: TGTGCCAGCAGCTACCGGGGACAGTCAACGGCCCAGTACTTC.

This clone turned up a few times. V gene TRBV27 combines with J gene TRBJ1-1, with TRBD1 identical over 8 bases. The CDR3 has 15 amino acids. V shed 4 bases and J 1 base; nucleotides not matched to a gene: 5. Per germline, CDR1 MNHEY and CDR2 SMNVEV (reference sequence). CDR3 protein: CASSSRTGKNTEAFF. The CDR3 DNA reads TGTGCCAGCAGTTCAAGGACAGGGAAGAACACTGAAGCTTTCTTT.

This chain joins TRBV27 and TRBJ2-1, with 10 bases aligning to TRBD2. V lost 5 bases, J lost 7 bases, and 11 bases stayed unmatched. Germline-derived CDR1 and CDR2 are MNHEY and SMNVEV (reference sequence). The CDR3 is 16 amino acids. The CDR3 is CASSPGDSGRLNEQFF. The CDR3 coding sequence is TGTGCCAGCAGTCCCGGGGATAGCGGGAGGTTGAATGAGCAGTTCTTC.

V usage is TRBV30 and J usage is TRBJ2-3; D is perhaps TRBD2 (5 bases). The ends were cut back, 0 bases at V and 7 bases at J, with 8 bases in the middle. The CDR3 totals 12 residues. Germline CDR1 and CDR2: GTSNPN and SVGIG (reference sequence). The CDR3 bases are TGTGCCTGGAGTGTATCGGGATATACGCAGTATTTT. Translation: CAWSVSGYTQYF. The whole variable domain, filled in from reference TRBV30 and TRBJ2-3, reads SQTIHQWPATLVQPVGSPLSLECTVEGTSNPNLYWYRQAAGRGLQLLFYSVGIGQISSEVPQNLSASRPQDRQFILSSKKLLLSDSGFYLCAWSVSGYTQYFGPGTRLTVL.

The chain couples TRBV4-2 to TRBJ1-2, with 10 bases aligning to TRBD1. The length of the CDR3 is 15 residues. V was pared by 4 bases and J by 5 bases, with 7 bases of the junction left unmatched. The V gene's germline CDR1 is LGHNA and CDR2 YNFKEQ. Written as DNA, the CDR3 is TGTGCCAGCAGCCCAACGGACAGGGGGTCTTATGGCTACACCTTC. Protein: CASSPTDRGSYGYTF.

This clone was detected only a few times. This rearrangement joins TRBV30 to TRBJ2-1; perhaps TRBD1 as D (6 bases). The V gene lost 8 bases and the J gene lost 4 bases, with 9 bases spanning the gap. CDR1 and CDR2 from the germline V gene are GTSNPN and SVGIG (reference sequence). The CDR3 totals 11 residues. Written as DNA, the CDR3 is TGTGCCGGTGGACAGTACAATGAGCAGTTCTTC. Its protein product is CAGGQYNEQFF. Complete variable domain (other parts from reference TRBV30 and TRBJ2-1): SQTIHQWPATLVQPVGSPLSLECTVEGTSNPNLYWYRQAAGRGLQLLFYSVGIGQISSEVPQNLSASRPQDRQFILSSKKLLLSDSGFYLCAGGQYNEQFFGPGTRLTVL.

This clone has just a few counts. The chain joins TRBV28 to TRBJ2-7; 8 bases map to TRBD1. Losses at the gene ends were 4 bases for V and 5 bases for J; bases not matched to a gene: 10. CDR3 length: 15 residues. Germline V gene data show CDR1 as MDHEN and CDR2 as SYDVKM. DNA for the CDR3: TGTGCCAGCAGTTCACCCTGGACAGGGTTCAACGAGCAGTACTTC. Amino acid sequence: CASSSPWTGFNEQYF.

The J gene is TRBJ2-7, the V gene TRBV7-9; 9 positions match TRBD1. The V gene end was trimmed by 5 bases and the J gene end by 2 bases; junction bases not matched to a gene: 7. This CDR3 spans 15 amino acids. Germline CDR1 is SEHNR and CDR2 is FQNEAQ (reference sequence). This chain's CDR3 is CASSPGQGWTYEQYF. Written as DNA, the CDR3 is TGTGCCAGCAGCCCGGGACAGGGTTGGACCTACGAGCAGTACTTC.